This T cell receptor beta chain was captured in a study of OX40 agonist ivuxolimab in advanced cancers. Study summary: An anti-OX40 (CD134) antibody with agonistic activity, ivuxolimab, was administered to patients.

The germline gives CDR1 SGHRS, CDR2 YFSETQ. The CDR3 sequence is 15 residues long. J was trimmed by 5 bases and V by 0 bases; bases with no gene match: 6. About this clone itself: Its antigen is not identified.

The study, taken as a whole, reports: CD4+ T cells averaged fewer expanded clones than CD8+ T cells. At doses 0.1 to 3.0 mg/kg, CD4+ and CD8+ clones expanded.

The data were produced by immunoSEQ multiplex PCR, yet TCRdb's version contains in-frame clones alone and is incomplete. This sample carries about 35,000 clones, approximately 80% of them seen once, and the ten largest clones take about 24%. The chain joins TRBV5-1 to TRBJ2-5, with 8 bases lining up with TRBD2. The source material was CD4+ or CD8+ T cells sorted from blood, sampled in a trial of the OX40 agonist ivuxolimab. The origin of this receptor is an adult with an advanced solid tumor such as melanoma, head and neck, liver or kidney cancer. In DNA, the CDR3 is TGCGCCAGCAGCTTGGACGGGGGGGCGGCGGAGACCCAGTACTTC. Its translation: CASSLDGGAAETQYF.